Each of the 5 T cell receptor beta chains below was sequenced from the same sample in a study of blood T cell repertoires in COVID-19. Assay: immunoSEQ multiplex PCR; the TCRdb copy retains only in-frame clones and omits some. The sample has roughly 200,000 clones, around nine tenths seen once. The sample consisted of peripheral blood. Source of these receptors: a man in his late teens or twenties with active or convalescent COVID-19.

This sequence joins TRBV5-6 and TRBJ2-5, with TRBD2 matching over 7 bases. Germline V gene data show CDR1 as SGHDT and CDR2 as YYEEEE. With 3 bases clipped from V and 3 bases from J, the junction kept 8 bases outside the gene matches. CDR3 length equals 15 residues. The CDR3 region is CASSSRLAAEETQYF. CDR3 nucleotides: TGTGCCAGCAGCTCCAGACTAGCAGCAGAAGAGACCCAGTACTTC.

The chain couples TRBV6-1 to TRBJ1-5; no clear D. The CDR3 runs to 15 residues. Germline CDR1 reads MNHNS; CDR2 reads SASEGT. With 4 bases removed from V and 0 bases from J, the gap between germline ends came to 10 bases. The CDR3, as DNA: TGTGCCAGCAGTGGGGAGGCTTTTAGCAATCAGCCCCAGCATTTT. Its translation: CASSGEAFSNQPQHF.

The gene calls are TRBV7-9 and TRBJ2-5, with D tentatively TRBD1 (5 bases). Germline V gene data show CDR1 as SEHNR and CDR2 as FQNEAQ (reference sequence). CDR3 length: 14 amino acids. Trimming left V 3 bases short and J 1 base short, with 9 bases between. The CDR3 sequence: CASSFFQGQETQYF. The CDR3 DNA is TGTGCCAGCAGCTTCTTCCAGGGCCAAGAGACCCAGTACTTC.

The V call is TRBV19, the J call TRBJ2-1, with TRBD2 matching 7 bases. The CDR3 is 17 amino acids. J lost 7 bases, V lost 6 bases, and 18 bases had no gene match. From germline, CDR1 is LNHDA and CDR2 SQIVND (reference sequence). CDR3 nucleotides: TGTGCCAGTAGCTCCTCTGGCCGGGCGGGAGTAAAGAATGAGCAGTTCTTC. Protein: CASSSSGRAGVKNEQFF.

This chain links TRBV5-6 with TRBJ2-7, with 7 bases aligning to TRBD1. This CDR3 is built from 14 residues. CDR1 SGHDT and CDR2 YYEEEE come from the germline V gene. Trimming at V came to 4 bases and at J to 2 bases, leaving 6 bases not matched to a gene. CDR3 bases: TGTGCCAGCAGCGGAACCGGGACAGCCTACGAGCAGTACTTC. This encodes CASSGTGTAYEQYF.